Here is one TCR beta chain with its context. The data were produced by immunoSEQ multiplex PCR, yet TCRdb's version contains in-frame clones alone and is incomplete. Altogether around 50,000 clones are present, over 85% being singletons, with the ten largest covering more than 1.5%. The sample is drawn from a study of control samples from healthy donors and cancer patients. The TCR originated in a man in his forties or fifties with colorectal cancer. The sequenced sample was PBMCs.

DNA of the CDR3: TGTGCCAGCAGCCATCCGACGGCGGGCTCCTATAATTCACCCCTCCACTTT. Translating gives CASSHPTAGSYNSPLHF. The chain combines TRBV3-1 (or the pseudogene TRBV3-2) with TRBJ1-6; D not certain. Per the germline V gene, CDR1 is LGHDT and CDR2 is YNNKEL (reference sequence). Trimming left V 3 bases short and J 0 bases short, with 12 bases between. This CDR3 contains 17 residues.